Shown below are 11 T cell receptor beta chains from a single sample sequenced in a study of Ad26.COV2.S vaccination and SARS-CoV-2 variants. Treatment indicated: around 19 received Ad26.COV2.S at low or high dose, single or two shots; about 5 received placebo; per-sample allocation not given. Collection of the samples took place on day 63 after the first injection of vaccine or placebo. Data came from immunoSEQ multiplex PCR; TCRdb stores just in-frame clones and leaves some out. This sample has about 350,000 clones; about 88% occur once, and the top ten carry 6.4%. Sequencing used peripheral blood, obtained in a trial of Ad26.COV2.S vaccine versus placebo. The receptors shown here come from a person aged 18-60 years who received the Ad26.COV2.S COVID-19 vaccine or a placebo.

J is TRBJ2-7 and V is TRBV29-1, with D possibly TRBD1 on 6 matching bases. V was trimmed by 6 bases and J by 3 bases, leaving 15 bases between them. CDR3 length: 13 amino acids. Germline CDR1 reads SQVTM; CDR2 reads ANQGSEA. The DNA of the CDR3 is TGCAGCGTCGGTCCTCGGGACAACTACGAGCAGTACTTC. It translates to CSVGPRDNYEQYF.

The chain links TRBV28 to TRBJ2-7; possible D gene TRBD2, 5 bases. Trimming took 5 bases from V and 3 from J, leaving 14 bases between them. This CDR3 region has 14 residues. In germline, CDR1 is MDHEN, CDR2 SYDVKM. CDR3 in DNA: TGTGCCAGCAGTGATCTTAGCGAGCTCTACGAGCAGTACTTC. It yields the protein CASSDLSELYEQYF. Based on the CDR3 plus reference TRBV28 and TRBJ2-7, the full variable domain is DVKVTQSSRYLVKRTGEKVFLECVQDMDHENMFWYRQDPGLGLRLIYFSYDVKMKEKGDIPEGYSVSREKKERFSLILESASTNQTSMYLCASSDLSELYEQYFGPGTRLTVT.

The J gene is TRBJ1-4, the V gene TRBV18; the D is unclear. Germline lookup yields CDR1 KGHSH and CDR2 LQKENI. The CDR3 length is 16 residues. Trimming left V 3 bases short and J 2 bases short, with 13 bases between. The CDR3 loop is CASSPVRAGTNEKLFF. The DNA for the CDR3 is TGTGCCAGCTCACCCGTCCGGGCAGGCACTAATGAAAAACTGTTTTTT. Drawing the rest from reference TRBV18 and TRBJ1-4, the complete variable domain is NAGVMQNPRHLVRRRGQEARLRCSPMKGHSHVYWYRQLPEEGLKFMVYLQKENIIDESGMPKERFSAEFPKEGPSILRIQQVVRGDSAAYFCASSPVRAGTNEKLFFGSGTQLSVL.

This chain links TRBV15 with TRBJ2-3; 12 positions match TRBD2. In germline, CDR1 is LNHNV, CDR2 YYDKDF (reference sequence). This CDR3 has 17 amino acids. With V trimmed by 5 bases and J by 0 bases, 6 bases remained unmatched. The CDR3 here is CATSFEGTSGSTDTQYF. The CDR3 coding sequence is TGTGCCACCAGCTTCGAAGGGACTAGCGGGAGCACAGATACGCAGTATTTT.

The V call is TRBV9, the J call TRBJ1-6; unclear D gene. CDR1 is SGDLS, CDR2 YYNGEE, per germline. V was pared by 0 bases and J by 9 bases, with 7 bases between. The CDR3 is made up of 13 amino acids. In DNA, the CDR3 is TGTGCCAGCAGCGTAGTTGAGGGTTCACCCCTCCACTTT. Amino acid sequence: CASSVVEGSPLHF.

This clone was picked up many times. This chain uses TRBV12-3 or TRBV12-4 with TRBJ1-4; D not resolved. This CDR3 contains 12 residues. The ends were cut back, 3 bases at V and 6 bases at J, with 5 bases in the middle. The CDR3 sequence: CASSFGDEKLFF. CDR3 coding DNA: TGTGCCAGCAGTTTTGGTGATGAAAAACTGTTTTTT.

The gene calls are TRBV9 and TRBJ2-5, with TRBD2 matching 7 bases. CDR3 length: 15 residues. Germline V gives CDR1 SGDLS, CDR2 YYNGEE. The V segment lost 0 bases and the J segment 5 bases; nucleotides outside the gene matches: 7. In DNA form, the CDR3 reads TGTGCCAGCAGCGTAGGTCAAGGGGAGGGGGAGACCCAGTACTTC. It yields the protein CASSVGQGEGETQYF.

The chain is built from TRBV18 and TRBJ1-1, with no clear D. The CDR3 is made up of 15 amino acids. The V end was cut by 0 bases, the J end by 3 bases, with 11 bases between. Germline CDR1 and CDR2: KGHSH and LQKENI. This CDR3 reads CASSPPSLGYTEAFF. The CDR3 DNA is TGTGCCAGCTCACCACCGAGCCTCGGGTACACTGAAGCTTTCTTT.

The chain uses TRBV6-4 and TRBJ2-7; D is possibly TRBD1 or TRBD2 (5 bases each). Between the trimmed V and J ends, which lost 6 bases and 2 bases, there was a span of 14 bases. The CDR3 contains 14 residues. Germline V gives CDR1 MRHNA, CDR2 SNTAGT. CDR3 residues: CASRRDAGPYEQYF. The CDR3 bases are TGTGCCAGCAGGAGGGACGCAGGACCCTACGAGCAGTACTTC.

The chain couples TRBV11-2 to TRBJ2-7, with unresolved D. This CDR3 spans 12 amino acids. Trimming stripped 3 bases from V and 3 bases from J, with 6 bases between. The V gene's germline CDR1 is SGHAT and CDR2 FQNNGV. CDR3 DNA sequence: TGTGCCAGCAGCTTGGACGACTACGAGCAGTACTTC. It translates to CASSLDDYEQYF.

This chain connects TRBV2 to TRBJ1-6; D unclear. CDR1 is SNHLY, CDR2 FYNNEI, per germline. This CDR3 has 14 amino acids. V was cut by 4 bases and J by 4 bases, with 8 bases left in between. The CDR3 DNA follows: TGTGCCAGCAGTGTATCACAGTATAATTCACCCCTCCACTTT. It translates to CASSVSQYNSPLHF.